Below, one T cell receptor (beta chain) is given with its context. Its specificity is not known. These data come from a study of cytomegalovirus exposure and HLA in healthy donors. The PCR made use of 60 Vbeta and 13 Jbeta primers. Profiling relied on immunoSEQ multiplex PCR, and the TCRdb table lists in-frame clones only, not all of them. The sample lists 100,000 or so clones; approximately 63% were seen once. Findings and limits, study-wide: As a later analysis revealed, most CMV-associated TCR beta chains appeared HLA-restricted. Analysis was performed later, and it showed HLA-associated TCR beta chains to be more clonally expanded than equally common others. There were several of the most significant clusters that appeared linked to common viral pathogens in a later analysis.

This TCR was recovered from a woman in her twenties or thirties in good health and CMV-seronegative. Material for sequencing was PBMCs.

The CDR3 DNA reads TGTGCCATCAGTCTACTTTTAAGCTCCTACGAGCAGTACTTC. Translating it yields CAISLLLSSYEQYF. The chain employs TRBV10-3 and TRBJ2-7; unclear D gene. CDR1 and CDR2 (germline): ENHRY, SYGVKD. V lost 5 bases, J lost 0 bases, and 11 bases lay in between. This CDR3 is 14 amino acids long.